These 18 T cell receptor beta chains share one sample of origin, sequenced in a study of blood T cell repertoires in COVID-19. Assay used: immunoSEQ multiplex PCR; TCRdb lists only in-frame clones, some missing. Of 27,000 or so clones in the sample, over 75% were seen once. Sequenced: peripheral blood. These receptors all come from a woman aged 45-65 years with active COVID-19.

The V gene is TRBV30, the J gene TRBJ1-6, with 10 bases fitting TRBD1. V shed 3 bases, J shed 8 bases, and the junction held 7 bases outside the gene matches. CDR3 size: 15 residues. The germline gives CDR1 GTSNPN, CDR2 SVGIG (reference sequence). The CDR3 bases are TGTGCCTGGAGGGAGACAGGGGGCAGATATTCACCCCTCCACTTT. Its translation: CAWRETGGRYSPLHF.

This chain joins TRBV18 and TRBJ1-2; TRBD1 agrees at 7 bases. The CDR3 is 16 residues long. The J segment lost 1 base and the V segment lost 4 bases, leaving 9 bases of the junction unmatched. Germline CDR1 KGHSH, CDR2 LQKENI. The CDR3 DNA reads as TGTGCCAGCTCACTTGATCCGGGACAGAGTAACTATGGCTACACCTTC. Protein sequence: CASSLDPGQSNYGYTF.

This clone was picked up one time. The chain has TRBV24-1 and TRBJ2-7; 12 bases line up with TRBD2. V lost 2 bases and J lost 5; bases outside the gene matches: 6. Germline CDR1 and CDR2: KGHDR and SFDVKD. This CDR3 spans 16 amino acids. The CDR3 DNA is TGTGCCACCAGTGATTCACTAGCGGGAGGTTCGGACGAGCAGTACTTC. This translates into CATSDSLAGGSDEQYF.

This CDR3 is CASSVAAGGENEQFF. The CDR3 DNA is TGTGCCAGCAGCGTTGCAGCGGGAGGGGAGAATGAGCAGTTCTTC. The V gene is TRBV9, the J gene TRBJ2-1; 10 bases map to TRBD2. J gave up 7 bases and V 2 bases, and 6 bases lay outside the gene matches. Germline values: CDR1 SGDLS, CDR2 YYNGEE. The CDR3 runs to 15 residues.

The J gene is TRBJ1-1, the V gene TRBV7-3; 7 bases fit TRBD1. The trim removed 5 bases at V and 5 bases at J, leaving 8 bases unmatched. This CDR3 spans 14 amino acids. Germline CDR1 SGHTA, CDR2 FQGTGA. The CDR3 protein is CASSPGQDGTEAFF. CDR3 nucleotide sequence: TGTGCCAGCAGCCCCGGACAGGATGGAACTGAAGCTTTCTTT.

This chain uses TRBV6-1 with TRBJ1-5; 7 bases align to TRBD1. This CDR3 spans 15 amino acids. Germline CDR1 is MNHNS and CDR2 is SASEGT. The V segment lost 3 bases and the J segment 5 bases; nucleotides outside the gene matches: 7. For the CDR3, the DNA is TGTGCCAGCAGTGACCTTGACAGGGACGATCAGCCCCAGCATTTT. Its protein product is CASSDLDRDDQPQHF.

V usage is TRBV7-3 and J usage is TRBJ2-7; D unresolved. V gave up 1 base and J gave up 5 bases, with 12 bases separating them. The V gene's germline CDR1 is SGHTA and CDR2 FQGTGA. CDR3 length: 14 residues. The CDR3 is CASSLRGPLDEQYF. The CDR3 DNA reads as TGTGCCAGCAGCTTAAGAGGTCCGCTTGACGAGCAGTACTTC.

V is TRBV6-1 and J is TRBJ2-2, with 8 bases that match TRBD1. CDR3 length: 16 amino acids. CDR1 is MNHNS and CDR2 is SASEGT in the germline V gene. The junction had 4 bases not matched to a gene; V was cut back by 1 base and J by 3 bases. CDR3 amino acids: CASSEGTGGYTGELFF. The CDR3 bases are TGTGCCAGCAGTGAAGGTACAGGGGGTTACACCGGGGAGCTGTTTTTT.

The chain recombines TRBV2 with TRBJ2-2; no clear D gene. The CDR3 has 15 residues. Per the germline V gene, CDR1 is SNHLY and CDR2 is FYNNEI. Trimming stripped 1 base from V and 1 base from J, with 7 bases between. The CDR3 loop reads CASSEDRRNTGELFF. DNA for the CDR3: TGTGCCAGCAGTGAAGATAGAAGGAACACCGGGGAGCTGTTTTTT.

The V call is TRBV6-6, the J call TRBJ2-1, with 7 positions matching TRBD2. With V trimmed by 7 bases and J by 7 bases, 13 bases remained unmatched. CDR3 length: 15 residues. Germline CDR1 MNHNY, CDR2 SVGAGI (reference sequence). The CDR3 nucleotides read TGTGCCAGCACTAGCGGTTCGGGAGGATTAAATGAGCAGTTCTTC. It specifies CASTSGSGGLNEQFF.

In its sample, this clone was seen a few times. The CDR3, as DNA: TGTGCCAGCAGTTTATTCCAGAAGAACACTGAAGCTTTCTTT. Translating gives CASSLFQKNTEAFF. The V gene is TRBV28, the J gene TRBJ1-1; D remains unclear. CDR1 and CDR2 (germline): MDHEN, SYDVKM. CDR3 length: 14 residues. V lost 1 base to trimming and J lost 1 base, with 7 bases between them.

The rearrangement links TRBV5-1 to TRBJ2-7; TRBD1 aligns across 7 bases. V lost 2 bases, J lost 5 bases, and 19 bases stayed unmatched. Per germline, CDR1 SGHRS and CDR2 YFSETQ. The CDR3 sequence is 18 residues long. The CDR3 DNA reads TGCGCCAGCAGCTTAACGAAAGAGCCGGACAGGTGGGTCCACGAGCAGTACTTC. Its protein product is CASSLTKEPDRWVHEQYF.

This clone was seen just once. V gene TRBV2 combines with J gene TRBJ2-1; 11 bases fit TRBD2. The CDR3 extends over 17 amino acids. Germline CDR1 SNHLY, CDR2 FYNNEI. The V segment lost 7 bases and the J segment 0 bases; nucleotides outside the gene matches: 8. CDR3 region: CASTRLAGLSSYNEQFF. For the CDR3, the DNA is TGTGCCAGCACCAGACTAGCGGGATTGAGCTCCTACAATGAGCAGTTCTTC.

This chain connects TRBV28 to TRBJ2-1; D gene uncertain. Per germline, CDR1 MDHEN and CDR2 SYDVKM. The CDR3 runs to 14 residues. V lost 3 bases, J lost 3 bases, and 9 bases lay in between. The CDR3 region has the DNA TGTGCCAGCAGTTTTTATGGCAGCTACAATGAGCAGTTCTTC. It translates to CASSFYGSYNEQFF.

The chain recombines TRBV11-2 with TRBJ1-4; D gene unclear. Germline values: CDR1 SGHAT, CDR2 FQNNGV. This CDR3 contains 14 residues. Trimming took 2 bases from V and 0 from J, leaving 4 bases between them. The CDR3 loop reads CASSLTATNEKLFF. CDR3 nucleotide sequence: TGTGCCAGCAGCTTAACGGCAACTAATGAAAAACTGTTTTTT.

This chain links TRBV2 with TRBJ1-2, with a possible D match to TRBD1 (5 bases). Trimming removed 7 bases from V and 8 bases from J, with 20 bases in between. Germline V gene data show CDR1 as SNHLY and CDR2 as FYNNEI. The CDR3 is 14 residues long. CDR3 in DNA: TGTGCCAGCAAGATAACGGGGGGACTAGAGGGCTACACCTTC. As protein: CASKITGGLEGYTF. Full variable domain (outside the CDR3, taken from reference TRBV2 and TRBJ1-2): EPEVTQTPSHQVTQMGQEVILRCVPISNHLYFYWYRQILGQKVEFLVSFYNNEISEKSEIFDDQFSVERPDGSNFTLKIRSTKLEDSAMYFCASKITGGLEGYTFGSGTRLTVV.

V usage is TRBV10-2 and J usage is TRBJ2-5, with 7 bases identical to TRBD2. Per the germline V gene, CDR1 is WSHSY and CDR2 is SAAADI. V dropped 0 bases and J dropped 4; count of bases not matched to a gene: 8. The CDR3 is 16 amino acids. The CDR3 is CASSESGLAARETQYF. In nucleotides, the CDR3 is TGCGCCAGCAGTGAGTCGGGCCTAGCGGCTCGAGAGACCCAGTACTTC.

The J gene is TRBJ2-3, the V gene TRBV11-2, with 12 positions matching TRBD2. The germline CDR1 and CDR2 sequences are SGHAT and FQNNGV. V shed 5 bases, J shed 6 bases, and the junction held 6 bases outside the gene matches. The CDR3 has 15 amino acids. The CDR3 reads CASSHGLAGSDTQYF. The CDR3 DNA is TGTGCCAGCAGCCATGGACTAGCGGGGTCCGATACGCAGTATTTT.